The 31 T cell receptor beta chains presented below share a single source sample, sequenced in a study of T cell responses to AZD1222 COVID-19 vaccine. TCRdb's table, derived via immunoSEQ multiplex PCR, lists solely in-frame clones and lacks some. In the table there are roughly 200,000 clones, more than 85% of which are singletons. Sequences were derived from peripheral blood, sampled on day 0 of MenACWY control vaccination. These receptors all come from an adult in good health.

CDR3 region: CASSFGQGNQPQHF. The CDR3 DNA is TGTGCCAGCAGTTTCGGACAGGGTAATCAGCCCCAGCATTTT. The chain combines TRBV6-2 or TRBV6-3 with TRBJ1-5; TRBD1 matches at 8 bases. The CDR3 sequence is 14 residues long. V trimming: 4 bases; J trimming: 4 bases; junction bases outside the gene matches: 3. Germline CDR1 reads MNHEY; CDR2 reads SVGEGT.

CDR3 coding DNA: TGTGCCAGCAGTTCGTCTGAGGACAAGCGAGGGACAGATACGCAGTATTTT. It is translated as CASSSSEDKRGTDTQYF. V usage is TRBV28 and J usage is TRBJ2-3; D could derive from TRBD1 or TRBD2 (5 bases each). The CDR3 length is 17 residues. Trimming removed 4 bases from V and 3 bases from J, with 20 bases in between. Looked up from germline, CDR1 is MDHEN and CDR2 is SYDVKM.

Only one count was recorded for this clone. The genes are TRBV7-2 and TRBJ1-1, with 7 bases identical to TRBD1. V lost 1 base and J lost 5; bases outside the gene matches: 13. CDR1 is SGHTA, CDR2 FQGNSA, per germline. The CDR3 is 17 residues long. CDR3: CASSLDGEGAAYTEAFF. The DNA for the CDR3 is TGTGCCAGCAGCTTAGATGGTGAGGGGGCCGCGTATACTGAAGCTTTCTTT.

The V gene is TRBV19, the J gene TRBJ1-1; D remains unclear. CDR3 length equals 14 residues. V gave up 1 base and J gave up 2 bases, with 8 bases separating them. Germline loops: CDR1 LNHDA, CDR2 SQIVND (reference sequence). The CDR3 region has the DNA TGTGCCAGTAGTATAGGGAGGGATAACACTGAAGCTTTCTTT. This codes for CASSIGRDNTEAFF. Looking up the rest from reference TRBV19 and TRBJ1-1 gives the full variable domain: DGGITQSPKYLFRKEGQNVTLSCEQNLNHDAMYWYRQDPGQGLRLIYYSQIVNDFQKGDIAEGYSVSREKKESFPLTVTSAQKNPTAFYLCASSIGRDNTEAFFGQGTRLTVV.

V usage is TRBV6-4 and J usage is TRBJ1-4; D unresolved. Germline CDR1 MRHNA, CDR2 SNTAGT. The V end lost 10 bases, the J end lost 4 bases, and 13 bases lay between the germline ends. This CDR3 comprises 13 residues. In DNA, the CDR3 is TGTGCCATATCTGGACGGGATAATGAAAAACTGTTTTTT. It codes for CAISGRDNEKLFF.

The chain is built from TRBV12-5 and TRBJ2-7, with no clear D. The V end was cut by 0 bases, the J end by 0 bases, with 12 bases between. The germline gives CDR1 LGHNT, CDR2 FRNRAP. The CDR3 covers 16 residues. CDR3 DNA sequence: TGTGCTAGTGGTTTGGTACAAAGCGTACCCTCCTACGAGCAGTACTTC. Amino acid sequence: CASGLVQSVPSYEQYF.

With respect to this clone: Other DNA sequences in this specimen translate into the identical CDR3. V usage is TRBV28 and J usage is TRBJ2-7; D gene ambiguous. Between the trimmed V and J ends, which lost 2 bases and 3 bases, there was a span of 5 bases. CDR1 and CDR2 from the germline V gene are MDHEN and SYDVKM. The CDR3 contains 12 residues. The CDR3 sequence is CASSLLGYEQYF. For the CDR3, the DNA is TGTGCCAGCAGTTTACTGGGCTACGAGCAGTACTTC.

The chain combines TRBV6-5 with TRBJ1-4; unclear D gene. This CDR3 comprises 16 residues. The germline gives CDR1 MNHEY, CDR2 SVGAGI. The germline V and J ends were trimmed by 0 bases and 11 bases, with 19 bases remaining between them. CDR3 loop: CASSYSRHKTPAKLFF. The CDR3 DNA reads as TGTGCCAGCAGTTACTCTAGACACAAGACCCCTGCCAAACTGTTTTTT.

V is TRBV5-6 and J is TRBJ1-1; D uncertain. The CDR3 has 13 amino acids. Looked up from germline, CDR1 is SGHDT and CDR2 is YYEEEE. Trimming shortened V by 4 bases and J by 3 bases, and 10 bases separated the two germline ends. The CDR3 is CASSPGWYTEAFF. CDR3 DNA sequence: TGTGCCAGCAGCCCCGGATGGTACACTGAAGCTTTCTTT.

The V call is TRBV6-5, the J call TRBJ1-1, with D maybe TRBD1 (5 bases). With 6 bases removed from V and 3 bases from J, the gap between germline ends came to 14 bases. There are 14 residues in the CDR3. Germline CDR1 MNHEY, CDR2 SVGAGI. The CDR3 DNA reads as TGTGCCAGCAGGCCCCGACGGGGGTACACTGAAGCTTTCTTT. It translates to CASRPRRGYTEAFF.

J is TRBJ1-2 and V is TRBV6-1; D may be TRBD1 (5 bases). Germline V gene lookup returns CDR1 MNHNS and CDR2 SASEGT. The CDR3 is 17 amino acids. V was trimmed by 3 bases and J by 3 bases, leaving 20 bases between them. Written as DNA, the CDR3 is TGTGCCAGCAGTGAGATATCGAGGTGGGGGGTAGACTATGGCTACACCTTC. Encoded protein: CASSEISRWGVDYGYTF.

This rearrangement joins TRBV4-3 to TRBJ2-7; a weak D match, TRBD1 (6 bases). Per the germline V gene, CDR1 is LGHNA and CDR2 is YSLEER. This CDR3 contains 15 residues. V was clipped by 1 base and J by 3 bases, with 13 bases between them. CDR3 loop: CASSQGATGDYEQYF. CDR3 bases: TGCGCCAGCAGCCAAGGGGCGACAGGAGACTACGAGCAGTACTTC.

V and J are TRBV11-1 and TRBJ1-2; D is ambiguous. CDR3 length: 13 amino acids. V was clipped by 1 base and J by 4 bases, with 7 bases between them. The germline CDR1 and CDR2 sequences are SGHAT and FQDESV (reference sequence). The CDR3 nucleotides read TGTGCCAGCAGCTTAGGGGGAAGCTATGGCTACACCTTC. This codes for CASSLGGSYGYTF. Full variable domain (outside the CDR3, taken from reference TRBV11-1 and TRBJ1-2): EAEVAQSPRYKITEKSQAVAFWCDPISGHATLYWYRQILGQGPELLVQFQDESVVDDSQLPKDRFSAERLKGVDSTLKIQPAELGDSAMYLCASSLGGSYGYTFGSGTRLTVV.

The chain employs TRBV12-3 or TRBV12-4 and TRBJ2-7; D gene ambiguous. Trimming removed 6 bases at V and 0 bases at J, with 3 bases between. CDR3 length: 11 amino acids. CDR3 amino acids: CASSTSYEQYF. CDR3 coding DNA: TGTGCCAGCAGCACCTCCTACGAGCAGTACTTC.

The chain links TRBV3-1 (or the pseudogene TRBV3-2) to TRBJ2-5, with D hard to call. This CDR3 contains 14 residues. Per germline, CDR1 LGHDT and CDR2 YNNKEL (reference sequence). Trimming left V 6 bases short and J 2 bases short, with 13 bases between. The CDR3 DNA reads TGTGCCAGCAGGTACCCAGGTATGCAAGAGACCCAGTACTTC. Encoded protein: CASRYPGMQETQYF.

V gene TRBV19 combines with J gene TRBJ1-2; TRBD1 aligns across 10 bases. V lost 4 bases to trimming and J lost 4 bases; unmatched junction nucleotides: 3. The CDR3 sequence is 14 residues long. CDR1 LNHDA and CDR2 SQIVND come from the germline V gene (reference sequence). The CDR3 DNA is TGTGCCAGTAGTACGGACAGGGGGACCTATGGCTACACCTTC. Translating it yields CASSTDRGTYGYTF.

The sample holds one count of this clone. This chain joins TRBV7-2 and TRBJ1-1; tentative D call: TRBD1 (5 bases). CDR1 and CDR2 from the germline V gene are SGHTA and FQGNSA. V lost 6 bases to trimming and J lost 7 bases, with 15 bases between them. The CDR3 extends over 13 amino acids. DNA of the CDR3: TGTGCCAGCAGTCGTACCAGGGAAGATGAAGCTTTCTTT. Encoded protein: CASSRTREDEAFF.

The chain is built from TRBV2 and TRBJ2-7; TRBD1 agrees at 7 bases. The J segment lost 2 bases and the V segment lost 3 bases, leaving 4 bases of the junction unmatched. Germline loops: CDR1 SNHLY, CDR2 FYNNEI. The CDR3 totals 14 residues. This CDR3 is CASSEQGETYEQYF. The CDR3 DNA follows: TGTGCCAGCAGTGAGCAGGGGGAAACCTACGAGCAGTACTTC.

The CDR3: CAISEQQSYGYTF. In DNA, the CDR3 is TGTGCCATCAGTGAACAACAGAGCTATGGCTACACCTTC. The chain links TRBV10-3 to TRBJ1-2; D not certain. Germline CDR1 and CDR2: ENHRY and SYGVKD. Between the trimmed V and J ends, which lost 3 bases and 4 bases, there was a span of 9 bases. This CDR3 region has 13 residues.

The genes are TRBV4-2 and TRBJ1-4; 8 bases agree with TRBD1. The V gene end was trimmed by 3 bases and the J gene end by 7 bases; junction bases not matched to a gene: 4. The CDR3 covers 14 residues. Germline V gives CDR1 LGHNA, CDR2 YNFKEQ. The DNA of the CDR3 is TGTGCCAGCAGCCACGACAGGGGTGGTGAAAAACTGTTTTTT. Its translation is CASSHDRGGEKLFF.

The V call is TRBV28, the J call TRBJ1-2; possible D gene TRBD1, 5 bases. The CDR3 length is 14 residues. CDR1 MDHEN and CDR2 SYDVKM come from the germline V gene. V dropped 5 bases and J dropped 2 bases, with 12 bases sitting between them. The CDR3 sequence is CASSPWQGNYGYTF. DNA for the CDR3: TGTGCCAGCAGTCCATGGCAGGGAAACTATGGCTACACCTTC.

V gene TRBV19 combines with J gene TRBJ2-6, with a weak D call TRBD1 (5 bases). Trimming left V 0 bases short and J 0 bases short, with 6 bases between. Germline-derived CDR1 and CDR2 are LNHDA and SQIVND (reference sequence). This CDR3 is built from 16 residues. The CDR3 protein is CASSIDGASGANVLTF. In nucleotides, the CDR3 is TGTGCCAGTAGTATAGATGGGGCCTCTGGGGCCAACGTCCTGACTTTC.

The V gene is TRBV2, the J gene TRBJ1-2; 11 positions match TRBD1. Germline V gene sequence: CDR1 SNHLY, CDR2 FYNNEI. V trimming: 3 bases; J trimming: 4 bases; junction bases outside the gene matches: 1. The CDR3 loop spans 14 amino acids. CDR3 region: CASSEDRGPYGYTF. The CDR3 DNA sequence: TGTGCCAGCAGTGAGGACAGGGGGCCCTATGGCTACACCTTC.

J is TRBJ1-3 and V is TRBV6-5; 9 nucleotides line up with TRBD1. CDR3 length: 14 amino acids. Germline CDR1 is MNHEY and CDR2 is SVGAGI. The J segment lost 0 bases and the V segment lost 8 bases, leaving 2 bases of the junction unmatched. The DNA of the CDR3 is TGTGCCAGCCGGACAGGGGACTCTGGAAACACCATATATTTT. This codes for CASRTGDSGNTIYF.

The CDR3 protein is CASSSGLAGGGYEQYF. CDR3 nucleotide sequence: TGTGCCAGCAGCTCCGGACTAGCGGGGGGCGGCTACGAGCAGTACTTC. The V and J genes are TRBV7-9 and TRBJ2-7, with 14 bases aligning to TRBD2. After removal of 4 bases from V and 3 bases from J, the junction contained 5 bases not matched to a gene. The CDR3 spans 16 residues. Germline V CDR1 and CDR2: SEHNR, FQNEAQ (reference sequence).

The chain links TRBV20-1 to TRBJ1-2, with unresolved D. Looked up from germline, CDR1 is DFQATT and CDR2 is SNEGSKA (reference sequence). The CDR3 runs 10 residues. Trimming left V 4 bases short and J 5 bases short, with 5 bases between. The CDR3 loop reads CSATAYGYTF. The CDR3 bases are TGCAGTGCTACAGCTTATGGCTACACCTTC.

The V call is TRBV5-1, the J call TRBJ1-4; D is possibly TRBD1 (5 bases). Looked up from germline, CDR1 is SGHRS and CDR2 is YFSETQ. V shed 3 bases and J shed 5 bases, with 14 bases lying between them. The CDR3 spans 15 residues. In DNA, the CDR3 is TGCGCCAGCAGCTGGGCCGGGACGGAGAATGAAAAACTGTTTTTT. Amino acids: CASSWAGTENEKLFF.

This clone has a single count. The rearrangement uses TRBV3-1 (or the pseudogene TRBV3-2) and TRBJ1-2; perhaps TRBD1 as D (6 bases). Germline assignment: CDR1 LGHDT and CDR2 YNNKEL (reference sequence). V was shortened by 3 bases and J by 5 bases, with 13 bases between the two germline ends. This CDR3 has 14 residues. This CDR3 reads CASSQIQGLYGYTF. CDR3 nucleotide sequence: TGTGCCAGCAGCCAGATACAGGGCCTGTATGGCTACACCTTC.

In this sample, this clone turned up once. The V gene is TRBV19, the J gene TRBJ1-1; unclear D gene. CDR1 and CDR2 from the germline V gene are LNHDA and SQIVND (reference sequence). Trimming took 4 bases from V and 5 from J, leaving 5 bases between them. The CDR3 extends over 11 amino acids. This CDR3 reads CASSRRTEAFF. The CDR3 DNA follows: TGTGCCAGTAGTAGGAGGACTGAAGCTTTCTTT.

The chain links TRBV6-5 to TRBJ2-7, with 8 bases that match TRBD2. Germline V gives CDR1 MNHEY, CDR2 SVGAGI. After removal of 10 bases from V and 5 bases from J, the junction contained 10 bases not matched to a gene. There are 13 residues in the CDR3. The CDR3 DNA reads TGTGCCACCCAACTCCGGGGGGGCGACGAGCAGTACTTC. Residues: CATQLRGGDEQYF.

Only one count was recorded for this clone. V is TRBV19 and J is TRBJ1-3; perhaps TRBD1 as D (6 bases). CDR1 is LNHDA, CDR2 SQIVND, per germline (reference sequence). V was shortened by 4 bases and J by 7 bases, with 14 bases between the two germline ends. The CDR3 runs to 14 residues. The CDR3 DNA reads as TGTGCCAGTAGTACCTACGGGACAAGGAACACCATATATTTT. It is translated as CASSTYGTRNTIYF.